This T cell receptor (beta chain) was retrieved from a study of T cells in Graves' hyperthyroidism and ophthalmopathy. Comments on this clonotype: The antigen remains undetermined. This may arise from a read error, as a much more abundant clone is one base away.

Amplification targeted TCR beta CDR3 regions from RNA transcripts. HTBI primers were employed in a first-round RT-PCR of the TCR CDR3. TCRdb re-derived calls from the multiplex PCR reads in MiXCR, one entry per CDR3 protein. The data show more than 500,000 distinct CDR3 sequences, around 16% seen once. Study results and limitations: Median prediction lead before ophthalmopathy onset was 6 to 8 months with the model. Appearing also in blood were most of the thyroid clonotypes expanded above 0.001.

Per germline, CDR1 MDHEN and CDR2 SYDVKM. The CDR3 extends over 15 amino acids. Input material: blood. The J gene is TRBJ1-5, the V gene TRBV28; D uncertain. The sequence derives from a woman aged 25 to 39 with Graves' ophthalmopathy. CDR3 coding DNA: TGTGCCAGCAGTTACAGCCTGCATAGCAGTCAGCCCCAGCATTTT. Its translation is CASSYSLHSSQPQHF.